This T cell receptor beta chain was sequenced in a study of brain metastases from non-small cell lung cancer. Study-wide points: T-cell infiltration was lower in brain metastases than primaries (P < 0.001). T-cell clones appeared expanded in around 60% of brain metastases relative to matched primary tumors.

Remarks on this clone: Its antigen is unidentified.

The CDR3 extends over 14 amino acids. V was clipped by 1 base and J by 4 bases, with 10 bases between them. CDR1 is MDHEN, CDR2 SYDVKM, per germline. The data were produced by immunoSEQ multiplex PCR, yet TCRdb's version contains in-frame clones alone and is incomplete. This table holds approximately 2,800 clones, roughly 88% found once. The sample comprised primary lung tumor tissue. The TCR was taken from a donor aged 40 or older with non-small cell lung cancer. The chain employs TRBV28 and TRBJ1-1; D unclear. The CDR3 loop is CASSLYGRATEAFF. The CDR3 nucleotides are TGTGCCAGCAGTTTATATGGAAGGGCCACTGAAGCTTTCTTT.